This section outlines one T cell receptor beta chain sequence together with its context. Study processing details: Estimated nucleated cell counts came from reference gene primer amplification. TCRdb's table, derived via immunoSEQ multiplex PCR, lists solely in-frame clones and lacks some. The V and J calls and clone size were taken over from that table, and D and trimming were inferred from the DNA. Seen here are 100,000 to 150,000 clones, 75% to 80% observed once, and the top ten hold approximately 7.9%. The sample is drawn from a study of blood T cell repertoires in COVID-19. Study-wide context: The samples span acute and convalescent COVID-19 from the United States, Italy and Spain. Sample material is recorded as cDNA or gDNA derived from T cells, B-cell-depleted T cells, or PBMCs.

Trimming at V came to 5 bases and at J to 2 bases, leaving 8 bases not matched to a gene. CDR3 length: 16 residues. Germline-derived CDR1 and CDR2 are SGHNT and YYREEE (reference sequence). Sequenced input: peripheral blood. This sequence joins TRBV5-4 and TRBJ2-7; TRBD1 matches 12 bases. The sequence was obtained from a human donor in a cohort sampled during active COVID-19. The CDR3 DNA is TGTGCCAGCAGAGTCGGGACAGGGGGCCCCCCCTACGAGCAGTACTTC. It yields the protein CASRVGTGGPPYEQYF.